The 20 T cell receptor beta chains presented below share a single source sample, sequenced in a study of control samples from healthy donors and cancer patients. The table came from immunoSEQ multiplex PCR; TCRdb's copy has only in-frame clones and leaves some out. The table has 70,000 or so clones, approximately 94% seen once; the top ten hold around 6.5%. Sequenced: blood. The receptors originated from a woman between 40 and 50 years old in good health.

The chain carries TRBV4-1 and TRBJ1-6, with D tentatively TRBD1 (5 bases). With 1 base removed from V and 8 bases from J, the gap between germline ends came to 18 bases. The CDR3 contains 17 residues. CDR1 is MGHRA, CDR2 YSYEKL, per germline. The CDR3 sequence is CASSQAVSRGAHSPLHF. The CDR3 bases are TGCGCCAGCAGCCAAGCCGTGAGTAGGGGTGCGCATTCACCCCTCCACTTT.

The chain links TRBV6-1 to TRBJ2-3; a possible D gene is TRBD1 (5 bases). The V end was cut by 3 bases, the J end by 2 bases, with 9 bases between. The germline V gene has CDR1 MNHNS and CDR2 SASEGT. This CDR3 has 14 residues. The CDR3 sequence: CASSEAGNTDTQYF. CDR3 nucleotides: TGTGCCAGCAGTGAGGCAGGGAACACAGATACGCAGTATTTT.

The chain links TRBV5-1 to TRBJ1-2, with a weak D call TRBD1 (5 bases). V dropped 1 base and J dropped 0 bases, with 13 bases sitting between them. Looked up from germline, CDR1 is SGHRS and CDR2 is YFSETQ. The CDR3 covers 16 residues. CDR3 in DNA: TGCGCCAGCAGCTTGATCCCAGGGACGGCTAACTATGGCTACACCTTC. Its translation is CASSLIPGTANYGYTF.

The chain combines TRBV9 with TRBJ1-4; D is undetermined. Trimming took 7 bases from V and 0 from J, leaving 13 bases between them. Germline assignment: CDR1 SGDLS and CDR2 YYNGEE. CDR3 length: 15 amino acids. CDR3 DNA: TGTGCCAGCGCGCGGACCCTTGCAACTAATGAAAAACTGTTTTTT. This translates into CASARTLATNEKLFF.

The chain combines TRBV11-2 with TRBJ1-5, with 10 positions matching TRBD1. The CDR3 is 17 amino acids. V shed 5 bases and J 6 bases; nucleotides not matched to a gene: 13. Per the germline V gene, CDR1 is SGHAT and CDR2 is FQNNGV. The DNA of the CDR3 is TGTGCCAGCAGCCCTGGACAGGGGGTGTTTGGCGGTCAGCCCCAGCATTTT. Amino acid sequence: CASSPGQGVFGGQPQHF.

The genes are TRBV7-9 and TRBJ2-1, with 14 bases identical to TRBD2. The V segment lost 7 bases and the J segment 7 bases; nucleotides outside the gene matches: 18. Germline CDR1 reads SEHNR; CDR2 reads FQNEAQ (reference sequence). CDR3 size: 19 residues. As DNA, the CDR3 is TGTGCCAGCACCCCGGGACTAGCGGGAGCAGGTTGGGAATGGAATGAGCAGTTCTTC. This gives the protein CASTPGLAGAGWEWNEQFF.

The chain employs TRBV28 and TRBJ2-1, with 8 bases lining up with TRBD1. Germline trimming cut 7 bases from V and 13 bases from J; bases unmatched to any gene: 18. This CDR3 has 15 residues. CDR1 and CDR2 from the germline V gene are MDHEN and SYDVKM. As DNA, the CDR3 is TGTGCCAGCAATCCCGGCGGAGGGACAGGAAGAAAACAGTTCTTC. This gives the protein CASNPGGGTGRKQFF.

The table lists this clone with a count of one. This CDR3 is also generated by other DNA sequences in the sample. V usage is TRBV10-3 and J usage is TRBJ1-5; D possibly corresponds to TRBD1 (6 bases). The CDR3 runs to 16 residues. Germline CDR1 reads ENHRY; CDR2 reads SYGVKD. V was shortened by 3 bases and J by 7 bases, with 19 bases between the two germline ends. The CDR3 protein is CAISESGTGLEQPQHF. The CDR3 DNA is TGTGCCATCAGTGAAAGTGGTACAGGGTTGGAGCAGCCCCAGCATTTT.

This chain uses TRBV5-6 with TRBJ1-6; D call uncertain. This CDR3 comprises 13 residues. Trimming left V 1 base short and J 3 bases short, with 2 bases between. Germline V CDR1 and CDR2: SGHDT, YYEEEE. Here the CDR3 reads CASSLFYNSPLHF. CDR3 coding DNA: TGTGCCAGCAGCTTGTTCTATAATTCACCCCTCCACTTT.

The V gene is TRBV6-2 or TRBV6-3, the J gene TRBJ2-1; D is undetermined. Germline V gives CDR1 MNHEY, CDR2 SVGEGT. The CDR3 runs 12 residues. Trimming took 5 bases from V and 4 from J, leaving 6 bases between them. Here the CDR3 reads CASSIRYNEQFF. The CDR3 nucleotides are TGTGCCAGCAGTATACGTTACAATGAGCAGTTCTTC.

The genes are TRBV11-2 and TRBJ1-1; D is possibly TRBD1 (6 bases). V was shortened by 3 bases and J by 1 base, with 15 bases between the two germline ends. CDR1 and CDR2 from the germline V gene are SGHAT and FQNNGV. The CDR3 spans 16 residues. The CDR3 sequence is CASSFVGGAENTEAFF. The DNA of the CDR3 is TGTGCCAGCAGCTTCGTGGGGGGGGCAGAGAACACTGAAGCTTTCTTT.

The chain recombines TRBV19 with TRBJ1-2; 11 nucleotides align to TRBD1. Germline values: CDR1 LNHDA, CDR2 SQIVND (reference sequence). The CDR3 has 14 amino acids. V trimming: 4 bases; J trimming: 7 bases; junction bases outside the gene matches: 5. Here the CDR3 reads CASSTRTGGIGYTF. In nucleotides, the CDR3 is TGTGCCAGTAGTACCCGGACAGGGGGCATTGGCTACACCTTC. The variable domain in full, completed from reference TRBV19 and TRBJ1-2, reads DGGITQSPKYLFRKEGQNVTLSCEQNLNHDAMYWYRQDPGQGLRLIYYSQIVNDFQKGDIAEGYSVSREKKESFPLTVTSAQKNPTAFYLCASSTRTGGIGYTFGSGTRLTVV.

The V and J genes are TRBV6-5 and TRBJ1-2; tentative D call: TRBD1 (5 bases). This CDR3 is built from 13 residues. Germline lookup yields CDR1 MNHEY and CDR2 SVGAGI. The V end was cut by 2 bases, the J end by 3 bases, with 7 bases between. CDR3 DNA sequence: TGTGCCAGCAGTTACCTACAGGACTATGGCTACACCTTC. This gives the protein CASSYLQDYGYTF.

This rearrangement joins TRBV19 to TRBJ2-7, with D tentatively TRBD2 (6 bases). Germline assignment: CDR1 LNHDA and CDR2 SQIVND (reference sequence). The CDR3 sequence is 15 residues long. V was pared by 1 base and J by 2 bases, with 12 bases between. The CDR3 region has the DNA TGTGCCAGTAGTATAGCAGGGACTGCGACCTACGAGCAGTACTTC. Its protein product is CASSIAGTATYEQYF.

The rearrangement joins TRBV11-2 to TRBJ1-4; 11 bases align to TRBD1. After removal of 5 bases from V and 6 bases from J, the junction contained 5 bases not matched to a gene. This CDR3 has 15 amino acids. CDR1 SGHAT and CDR2 FQNNGV come from the germline V gene. CDR3 loop: CASSADRGPDEKLFF. For the CDR3, the DNA is TGTGCCAGCAGCGCGGACAGGGGGCCAGATGAAAAACTGTTTTTT.

This clone came up once. The rearrangement joins TRBV19 to TRBJ2-5, with D unresolved. The CDR3 loop spans 14 amino acids. Between the trimmed V and J ends, which lost 4 bases and 5 bases, there was a span of 14 bases. CDR1 and CDR2 from the germline V gene are LNHDA and SQIVND (reference sequence). CDR3 region: CASSRGASWETQYF. For the CDR3, the DNA is TGTGCCAGTAGTAGGGGTGCTAGTTGGGAGACCCAGTACTTC.

The chain uses TRBV7-6 and TRBJ1-1, with a weak D call TRBD1 (5 bases). The V gene lost 2 bases and the J gene lost 0 bases, with 10 bases spanning the gap. CDR3 length: 15 residues. Germline CDR1 SGHVS, CDR2 FNYEAQ. CDR3: CASSLSSTVNTEAFF. As DNA, the CDR3 is TGTGCCAGCAGCTTATCCTCGACAGTGAACACTGAAGCTTTCTTT.

This clone has only one observation. V gene TRBV3-1 (or the pseudogene TRBV3-2) combines with J gene TRBJ2-2, with 7 bases lining up with TRBD2. There are 16 residues in the CDR3. With 0 bases clipped from V and 4 bases from J, the junction kept 5 bases outside the gene matches. CDR1 and CDR2 (germline): LGHDT, YNNKEL (reference sequence). The CDR3 here is CASSQEPGEGTGELFF. The CDR3 region has the DNA TGTGCCAGCAGCCAAGAACCCGGGGAGGGCACCGGGGAGCTGTTTTTT.

This chain connects TRBV15 to TRBJ1-1; D is uncertain. The CDR3 is 14 residues long. Germline V gene lookup returns CDR1 LNHNV and CDR2 YYDKDF (reference sequence). Trimming cost V 1 base and J 1 base, with 7 bases left between them. The CDR3 sequence: CATSRALRNTEAFF. The CDR3 DNA sequence: TGTGCCACCAGCAGAGCTTTAAGGAACACTGAAGCTTTCTTT.

V gene TRBV7-9 combines with J gene TRBJ1-4; TRBD1 is a possible D gene (6 bases). CDR3 length equals 15 residues. Germline CDR1 and CDR2: SEHNR and FQNEAQ (reference sequence). V was clipped by 6 bases and J by 8 bases, with 19 bases between them. The CDR3 spells CASSRSPGDWEKLFF. The CDR3 region has the DNA TGTGCCAGCAGTCGGTCCCCAGGGGATTGGGAAAAACTGTTTTTT. The entire variable domain, with the rest obtained from reference TRBV7-9 and TRBJ1-4, is as follows: DTGVSQNPRHKITKRGQNVTFRCDPISEHNRLYWYRQTLGQGPEFLTYFQNEAQLEKSRLLSDRFSAERPKGSFSTLEIQRTEQGDSAMYLCASSRSPGDWEKLFFGSGTQLSVL.